This T cell receptor beta chain was sequenced during a study of T cell responses to AZD1222 COVID-19 vaccine. Notes on the study in general: Receipt of two AZD1222 doses was followed by a rise in Spike-specific TCR breadth and depth.

The germline V and J ends were trimmed by 2 bases and 3 bases, with 10 bases remaining between them. The CDR3 length is 14 residues. The germline V gene has CDR1 LNHDA and CDR2 SQIVND (reference sequence). Libraries were prepared by immunoSEQ multiplex PCR; TCRdb keeps only in-frame clonotypes and omits some of them. The sample includes around 120,000 clones, roughly 91% of them seen just once. For this clone: Its antigen is undetermined.

The V and J genes are TRBV19 and TRBJ1-1; D not certain. The receptor was isolated from an adult who received the AZD1222 COVID-19 vaccine. Specimen: peripheral blood, collected 28 days after the second AZD1222 dose. Here the CDR3 reads CASSIRGLDTEAFF. CDR3 sequence (DNA): TGTGCCAGTAGTATAAGAGGGCTAGACACTGAAGCTTTCTTT.